This T cell receptor beta chain is from a study of T cell changes during pregnancy in multiple sclerosis. Sequencing used immunoSEQ multiplex PCR; TCRdb keeps in-frame clones, though not all of them. Of more than 40,000 clones detected, 75% to 95% appear once; the ten largest clones hold 7.5% to 9%. Trimming took 6 bases from V and 3 from J; bases not matched to a gene: 8. Germline CDR1 MNHEY, CDR2 SMNVEV (reference sequence). The CDR3 totals 15 residues. The J gene is TRBJ2-7, the V gene TRBV27; 10 nucleotides match TRBD1. This sample comprised CD8+ T cells from peripheral blood mononuclear cells, obtained after pregnancy. The receptor comes from a female donor with multiple sclerosis, enrolled in a pregnancy study. The CDR3 nucleotides read TGTGCCAGCAGCTACGTAGGGACAGGGGTCTACGAGCAGTACTTC. Protein product: CASSYVGTGVYEQYF.